One sample yielded the 10 T cell receptor beta chains listed below, sequenced in a study of T cells of healthy individuals. TCRdb redid the calling of the 5' RACE reads with MiXCR, one entry per CDR3 protein. Found here are 63,000 or so distinct CDR3 sequences, about 17% of them singletons; the top ten hold around 5%. The receptors were sampled from a human donor in good health.

This clonotype was detected a few times. This sequence joins TRBV2 and TRBJ2-5; 9 bases fit TRBD1. The V segment lost 8 bases and the J segment 1 base; nucleotides outside the gene matches: 8. The CDR3 contains 15 residues. Germline CDR1 is SNHLY and CDR2 is FYNNEI. The CDR3 nucleotides are TGTGCCAGCCGGGGACAGGGACATCCCCAAGAGACCCAGTACTTC. It yields the protein CASRGQGHPQETQYF.

About this clonotype itself: Lacking the conserved final phenylalanine or tryptophan, this CDR3 likely reflects a read error. The DNA is left out, because the CDR3 cannot be placed on it with certainty; the CDR3 is given as TCRdb lists it. The CDR3: CASSQDATGKDKEQGG. The gene calls are TRBV4-1 and TRBJ2-1. From germline, CDR1 is MGHRA and CDR2 YSYEKL. 16 amino acids form the CDR3, both terminal residues included.

This clonotype has just a few counts. The chain uses TRBV7-6 and TRBJ1-5, with 10 nucleotides matching TRBD1. CDR3 length: 14 amino acids. CDR1 is SGHVS, CDR2 FNYEAQ, per germline. The V and J ends lost 4 bases and 7 bases, in that order; junction bases with no gene match: 4. CDR3 protein: CASSSGQGLQPQHF. The CDR3, as DNA: TGTGCCAGCAGCTCGGGACAGGGGCTCCAGCCCCAGCATTTT.

The chain uses TRBV20-1 and TRBJ2-3; the D gene is possibly TRBD2 (5 bases). The V gene lost 0 bases and the J gene lost 5 bases, with 15 bases spanning the gap. Germline CDR1 is DFQATT and CDR2 is SNEGSKA (reference sequence). The CDR3 length is 15 residues. The CDR3 DNA reads as TGCAGTGCTAGAGACGCGGGCCTTAGGGAAGATACGCAGTATTTT. Amino acids: CSARDAGLREDTQYF.

This clonotype was detected ten times or more. This rearrangement joins TRBV29-1 to TRBJ2-1; 9 bases match TRBD2. CDR1 is SQVTM and CDR2 is ANQGSEA in the germline V gene. CDR3 length: 15 amino acids. J gave up 3 bases and V 3 bases, and 6 bases lay outside the gene matches. In nucleotides, the CDR3 is TGCAGCGTTGAGTTTAGCGGGGGACTCTACAATGAGCAGTTCTTC. Translated: CSVEFSGGLYNEQFF.

This chain links TRBV7-9 with TRBJ1-2; 10 nucleotides match TRBD1. The CDR3 contains 17 residues. Unmatched junction bases numbered 5, after V lost 1 base and J lost 0 bases. From germline, CDR1 is SEHNR and CDR2 FQNEAQ (reference sequence). In DNA, the CDR3 is TGTGCCAGCAGCTTAGGCCTGACAGGGGGCACTAACTATGGCTACACCTTC. Amino acid sequence: CASSLGLTGGTNYGYTF.

This clonotype has only a few counts. The chain links TRBV12-3 or TRBV12-4 to TRBJ2-5; D is ambiguous. The CDR3 totals 14 residues. V was cut by 6 bases and J by 5 bases, with 16 bases left in between. DNA of the CDR3: TGTGCCAGCAGGGCCCGAGAGAACGGGGAGACCCAGTACTTC. Amino acids: CASRARENGETQYF.

In its sample, this clonotype was seen a few times. The J gene is TRBJ2-4, the V gene TRBV5-1; 7 nucleotides align to TRBD2. The CDR3 runs 14 residues. The germline V gene encodes CDR1 SGHRS and CDR2 YFSETQ. V lost 10 bases, J lost 0 bases, and 7 bases stayed unmatched. This CDR3 is CAGRGGVAKNIQYF. The CDR3 nucleotides read TGCGCCGGCCGGGGAGGGGTAGCCAAAAACATTCAGTACTTC.

This clonotype was found many times. The rearrangement uses TRBV4-1 and TRBJ1-6; 7 bases align to TRBD1. CDR1 and CDR2 from the germline V gene are MGHRA and YSYEKL. This CDR3 contains 15 residues. Trimming cost V 4 bases and J 7 bases; bases outside gene matches: 7. As DNA, the CDR3 is TGCGCCAGCAGCCCCTCAGGACAGGCGAATTCACCCCTCCACTTT. As protein: CASSPSGQANSPLHF.

The chain links TRBV7-3 to TRBJ2-1; TRBD2 might be the D (5 bases). Germline CDR1 is SGHTA and CDR2 is FQGTGA. Between the trimmed V and J ends, which lost 2 bases and 6 bases, there was a span of 17 bases. This CDR3 has 16 residues. The CDR3 protein is CASSLYPGRVANEQFF. CDR3 DNA: TGTGCCAGCAGCTTATATCCGGGAAGGGTTGCCAATGAGCAGTTCTTC.